Listed below are T cell receptor beta chains from one sample, sequenced in a study of beta chain features in type 1 diabetes. Sequencing used immunoSEQ multiplex PCR; TCRdb keeps in-frame clones, though not all of them. In the table there are 65,000 to 85,000 clones, nearly 50% of which are singletons. Sequencing was carried out using central memory CD4+ T cells from blood. Receptor source: a young man with type 1 diabetes. CDR3s leave out the opening cysteine and the closing phenylalanine or tryptophan. Fields, in order: V gene, clone size, J gene, CDR3 protein. Clone size is given for some rows only: seen once, a few or many times, or a class if the clone is expanded.

v_gene: TRBV6-6
abundance: once
j_gene: TRBJ1-5
CDR3aa: ASSNAGVSKPQH

v_gene: TRBV29-1
abundance: NA
j_gene: TRBJ1-1
CDR3aa: SVEGGGADTEAF

v_gene: TRBV5-1
abundance: NA
j_gene: TRBJ2-5
CDR3aa: ASSLVGGTETQY

v_gene: TRBV5-4
abundance: NA
j_gene: TRBJ1-4
CDR3aa: ASSFPGEEKLF

v_gene: TRBV9
abundance: NA
j_gene: TRBJ2-5
CDR3aa: ASSPTGTGIFETQY

v_gene: TRBV30
abundance: NA
j_gene: TRBJ1-1
CDR3aa: AWSAGYRGSDTEAF

v_gene: TRBV5-1
abundance: NA
j_gene: TRBJ1-6
CDR3aa: ASSHGGDNSPLH

v_gene: TRBV7-7
abundance: NA
j_gene: TRBJ2-2
CDR3aa: ASSLGQGVELF

v_gene: TRBV27
abundance: NA
j_gene: TRBJ2-5
CDR3aa: AIPPQPVAQY

v_gene: TRBV7-2
abundance: NA
j_gene: TRBJ2-5
CDR3aa: ASSEGTGLKETQY

v_gene: TRBV4-2
abundance: NA
j_gene: TRBJ2-2
CDR3aa: ASSQGPAGVPGELF

v_gene: TRBV29-1
abundance: NA
j_gene: TRBJ2-2
CDR3aa: SARETNTGELF

v_gene: TRBV7-9
abundance: NA
j_gene: TRBJ2-3
CDR3aa: ANEGGGDTQY

v_gene: TRBV2
abundance: few
j_gene: TRBJ2-3
CDR3aa: ASQLAGTSTDTQY

v_gene: TRBV7-9
abundance: NA
j_gene: TRBJ1-4
CDR3aa: ASSSGDRGTNEKLF

v_gene: TRBV4-1
abundance: NA
j_gene: TRBJ1-3
CDR3aa: ASSQERGDSDSGNTIY

v_gene: TRBV19
abundance: NA
j_gene: TRBJ2-3
CDR3aa: ASNLAGPGNTQY

v_gene: TRBV10-2
abundance: NA
j_gene: TRBJ2-2
CDR3aa: ASSDEQGSTGELF

v_gene: TRBV5-1
abundance: NA
j_gene: TRBJ2-3
CDR3aa: ASSRDASSGATDTQY

v_gene: TRBV5-4
abundance: few
j_gene: TRBJ1-1
CDR3aa: ASIMNTEAF

v_gene: TRBV8-2
abundance: once
j_gene: TRBJ2-6
CDR3aa: GISSKITQSRANVLT

v_gene: TRBV19
abundance: once
j_gene: TRBJ1-3
CDR3aa: ASSKGVAIHSGNTIY

v_gene: TRBV7-9
abundance: few
j_gene: TRBJ2-7
CDR3aa: ASSPRSEQY

v_gene: TRBV15
abundance: few
j_gene: TRBJ2-3
CDR3aa: ATRYRGTDTQY

v_gene: TRBV5-1
abundance: few
j_gene: TRBJ2-5
CDR3aa: ASNPGTGGRETQY

v_gene: TRBV30
abundance: NA
j_gene: TRBJ2-7
CDR3aa: AWGTGGGSYEQY

v_gene: TRBV5-1
abundance: few
j_gene: TRBJ2-1
CDR3aa: ASSLASLAGYNEQF

v_gene: TRBV11-2
abundance: NA
j_gene: TRBJ2-1
CDR3aa: ASSLGGAGGDEQF

v_gene: TRBV29-1
abundance: NA
j_gene: TRBJ2-1
CDR3aa: SGKGQGSYNEQF

v_gene: TRBV18
abundance: once
j_gene: TRBJ1-2
CDR3aa: ASSSGVGVAEDGYT

v_gene: TRBV19
abundance: NA
j_gene: TRBJ1-2
CDR3aa: ASSAANYGYT

v_gene: TRBV5-1
abundance: NA
j_gene: TRBJ1-6
CDR3aa: ASSVEIQGAGSPLH

v_gene: TRBV7-8
abundance: few
j_gene: TRBJ2-7
CDR3aa: ASSPTGTPYEQY

v_gene: TRBV7-9
abundance: few
j_gene: TRBJ1-1
CDR3aa: ASSLMGGWNTEAF

v_gene: TRBV18
abundance: NA
j_gene: TRBJ1-2
CDR3aa: ASSPNQQGHYGYT

v_gene: TRBV2
abundance: few
j_gene: TRBJ2-2
CDR3aa: ASDRDLNTGELF

v_gene: TRBV7-7
abundance: NA
j_gene: TRBJ2-5
CDR3aa: ASSAAVAGGQETQY

v_gene: TRBV30
abundance: NA
j_gene: TRBJ2-5
CDR3aa: AWSPGQGGETQY

v_gene: TRBV7-9
abundance: NA
j_gene: TRBJ2-7
CDR3aa: ASSVGTSGQGGYEQY

v_gene: TRBV29-1
abundance: NA
j_gene: TRBJ2-1
CDR3aa: SGGRDNEQF

v_gene: TRBV14
abundance: NA
j_gene: TRBJ2-5
CDR3aa: ASSHLAGGETQY

v_gene: TRBV18
abundance: NA
j_gene: TRBJ2-7
CDR3aa: ASSPGGTYEQY

v_gene: TRBV18
abundance: NA
j_gene: TRBJ2-7
CDR3aa: ASSGTSGNEQY

v_gene: TRBV2
abundance: NA
j_gene: TRBJ1-1
CDR3aa: ASRERTANTETF

v_gene: TRBV11-3
abundance: NA
j_gene: TRBJ2-3
CDR3aa: ASSSGTSGRGADTQY

v_gene: TRBV4-2
abundance: NA
j_gene: TRBJ1-1
CDR3aa: ASSREGQHVEAF

v_gene: TRBV5-5
abundance: NA
j_gene: TRBJ2-5
CDR3aa: ASSIPGQGETQY

v_gene: TRBV5-1
abundance: NA
j_gene: TRBJ2-1
CDR3aa: ASSSLLAGENNEQF

v_gene: TRBV11-3
abundance: NA
j_gene: TRBJ2-7
CDR3aa: ASSLGGQGVYEQY

v_gene: TRBV6-5
abundance: NA
j_gene: TRBJ2-7
CDR3aa: ASSYSGGRAYEQY

v_gene: TRBV4-2
abundance: NA
j_gene: TRBJ1-3
CDR3aa: ASSEGHKGGLGNTIY

v_gene: TRBV10-1
abundance: NA
j_gene: TRBJ2-5
CDR3aa: ASSETASGAQETQY

v_gene: TRBV15
abundance: NA
j_gene: TRBJ2-3
CDR3aa: ATSLASGGTDTQY

v_gene: TRBV2
abundance: few
j_gene: TRBJ2-5
CDR3aa: ASSITGWQETQY

v_gene: TRBV4-1
abundance: NA
j_gene: TRBJ2-1
CDR3aa: ASSRGDYGNEQF

v_gene: TRBV7-9
abundance: NA
j_gene: TRBJ2-3
CDR3aa: ASSLGGISTDTQC

v_gene: TRBV6-1
abundance: NA
j_gene: TRBJ1-4
CDR3aa: AIEKDSNEKLF